This entry features one TCR beta chain sequence. Its antigen is still unknown. Germline CDR1 SNHLY, CDR2 FYNNEI. This CDR3 spans 13 amino acids. Deletions cut 6 bases from V and 6 bases from J, with 12 bases between. This entry is derived from a study of T cell repertoires in cytomegalovirus infection. About the research overall: The public TCR beta signatures pointed to both CMV infection and matching HLA type. Study-wide findings and caveats: HLA-C-restricted CMV-specific TCR beta clonotypes prevailed in the ex vivo response.

Using its own MiXCR run on the reads, TCRdb lists one record per CDR3 protein. The sample has tens of thousands of distinct CDR3 sequences; approximately 46% are singletons. This chain joins TRBV2 and TRBJ1-5; D possibly corresponds to TRBD1 (5 bases). The source material was CD8+ T cells from cultured PBMCs, sampled from culture after CMV antigen stimulation. The clonotype comes from a human donor in good health (CMV status not recorded). Some clones in this sample may be carry-over from other donors' samples. The CDR3 DNA reads TGTGCCAGCAGCGGAGCGGGGGTTCAGCCCCAGCATTTT. Residues: CASSGAGVQPQHF.